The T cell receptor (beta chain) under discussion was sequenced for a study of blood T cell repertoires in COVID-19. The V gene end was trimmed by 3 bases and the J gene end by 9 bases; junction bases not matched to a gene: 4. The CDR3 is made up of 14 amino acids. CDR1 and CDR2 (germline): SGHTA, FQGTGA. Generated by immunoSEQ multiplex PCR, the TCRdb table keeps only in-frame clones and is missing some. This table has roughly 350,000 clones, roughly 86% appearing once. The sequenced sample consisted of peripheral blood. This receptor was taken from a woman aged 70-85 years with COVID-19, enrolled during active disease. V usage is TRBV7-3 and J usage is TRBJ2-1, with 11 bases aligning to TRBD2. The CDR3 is CASSFSGGAPEQFF. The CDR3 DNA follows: TGTGCCAGCAGCTTTAGCGGGGGGGCCCCTGAGCAGTTCTTC.